This T cell receptor (beta chain) was sequenced during a study of T cell responses to AZD1222 COVID-19 vaccine. Germline V CDR1 and CDR2: SGHTS, YDEGEE. The CDR3 sequence is 16 residues long. Germline trimming cut 3 bases from V and 3 bases from J; bases unmatched to any gene: 6. The data were produced by immunoSEQ multiplex PCR, yet TCRdb's version contains in-frame clones alone and is incomplete. In the table there are some 40,000 clones, around three quarters of which are singletons. This clone was counted once. The starting material was peripheral blood, obtained on day 0 of AZD1222 vaccination. V is TRBV5-8 and J is TRBJ2-1, with TRBD1 identical over 10 bases. The sequence was obtained from an adult in good health. The CDR3 DNA sequence: TGTGCCAGCAGCTGGGGACAGGGGCAGAGCTACAATGAGCAGTTCTTC. It is translated as CASSWGQGQSYNEQFF.